This T cell receptor beta chain stems from a study of PD-L1 blockade in urothelial cancer. The overall study: T cells were recovered from blood samples at a median of around 130,000. Study observations and caveats: Patients with below-median pretreatment blood clonality survived longer.

Sequencing was performed with immunoSEQ multiplex PCR; in TCRdb, only in-frame clones are kept and a portion is missing. This table holds about 43,000 clones, 88% found once. V lost 2 bases, J lost 0 bases, and 11 bases lay in between. From germline, CDR1 is SGHTA and CDR2 FQGNSA. This CDR3 comprises 15 residues. For this clone: The antigen remains unidentified.

The clonotype comes from a woman in her sixties with urothelial cancer. The rearrangement uses TRBV7-2 and TRBJ2-7; D remains ambiguous. The material sequenced was PBMCs, taken around atezolizumab (anti-PD-L1) treatment. CDR3 loop: CASSLLSRSSYEQYF. The CDR3 DNA sequence: TGTGCCAGCAGCTTATTGTCGCGGAGCTCCTACGAGCAGTACTTC.